The source of this TCR beta chain is a study of blood T cell repertoires in COVID-19. The overall study: Whether acute or convalescent, the COVID-19 samples came from the United States, Italy and Spain. Sources were T cells, B-cell-depleted T cells, or PBMCs; the material itself was cDNA or gDNA.

As processed by the authors: Nucleated cell number was recorded as an estimate derived from reference gene primer amplification. Sequenced by immunoSEQ multiplex PCR; TCRdb stores in-frame clones only, minus some. That table is the source of V, J and clone size, and D and trimming were worked out from the DNA. The table includes about 360,000 clones, 85% to 90% detected once. The germline gives CDR1 SGHTA, CDR2 FQGTGA. With 2 bases removed from V and 7 bases from J, the gap between germline ends came to 11 bases. The CDR3 totals 14 residues. The TCR comes from a human donor in a cohort sampled during active COVID-19. The sequencing sample was made of peripheral blood. The chain joins TRBV7-3 to TRBJ2-2; a weak D match, TRBD1 (7 bases). The DNA of the CDR3 is TGTGCCAGCAGCTTAGACAGGGAGGTCGGGGAGCTGTTTTTT. This sequence encodes CASSLDREVGELFF.